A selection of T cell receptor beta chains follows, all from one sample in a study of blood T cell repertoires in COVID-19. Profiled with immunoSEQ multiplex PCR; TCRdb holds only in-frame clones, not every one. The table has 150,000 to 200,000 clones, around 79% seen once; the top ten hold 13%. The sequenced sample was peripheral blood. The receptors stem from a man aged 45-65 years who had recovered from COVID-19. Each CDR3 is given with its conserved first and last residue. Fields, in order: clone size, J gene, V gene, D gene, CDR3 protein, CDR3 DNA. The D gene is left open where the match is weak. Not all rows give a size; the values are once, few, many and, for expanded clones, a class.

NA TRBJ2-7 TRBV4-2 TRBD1 CASSRPGTGGSYEQYF TGTGCCAGCAGCCGTCCCGGGACAGGGGGCTCCTACGAGCAGTACTTC
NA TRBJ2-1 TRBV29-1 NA CSAGHLYNEQFF TGCAGCGCCGGACACCTCTACAATGAGCAGTTCTTC
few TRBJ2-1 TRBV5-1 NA CASSQTGSGNNEQFF TGCGCCAGCAGCCAAACAGGTTCGGGCAACAATGAGCAGTTCTTC
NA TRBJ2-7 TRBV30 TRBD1 CAWSPTGTGGPYEQYF TGTGCCTGGAGTCCGACCGGGACAGGGGGCCCCTACGAGCAGTACTTC
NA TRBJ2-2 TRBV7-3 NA CASSFPQSGELFF TGTGCCAGCAGCTTTCCACAGTCCGGGGAGCTGTTTTTT
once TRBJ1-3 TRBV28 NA CASSPGPGNTIYF TGTGCCAGCAGTCCAGGCCCTGGAAACACCATATATTTT
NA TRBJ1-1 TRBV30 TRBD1 CAWSQGQRGTEAFF TGTGCCTGGAGTCAGGGACAGCGAGGCACTGAAGCTTTCTTT
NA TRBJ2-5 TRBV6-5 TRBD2 CTSLPGLANRETQYF TGTACCAGTTTACCGGGACTAGCGAACCGGGAGACCCAGTACTTC
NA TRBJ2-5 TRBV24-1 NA CATSSSRVDSQETQYF TGTGCCACCAGTAGTTCGCGGGTGGACAGCCAAGAGACCCAGTACTTC
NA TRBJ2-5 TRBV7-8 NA CASSRGQQETQYF TGTGCCAGCAGCCGCGGACAGCAAGAGACCCAGTACTTC
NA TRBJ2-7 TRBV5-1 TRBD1 CASSPGLDRSSEYF TGCGCCAGCAGCCCGGGCTTGGACAGGAGTTCAGAGTACTTC
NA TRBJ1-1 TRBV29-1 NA CSVDQGHTEAFF TGCAGCGTTGACCAGGGGCACACTGAAGCTTTCTTT
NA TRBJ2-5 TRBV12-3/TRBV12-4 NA CASSSSGQETQYF TGTGCCAGCAGTTCCAGCGGGCAAGAGACCCAGTACTTC
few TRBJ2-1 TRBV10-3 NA CAIKGVGNEQFF TGTGCCATCAAGGGGGTAGGCAATGAGCAGTTCTTC
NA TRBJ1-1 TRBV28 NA CASSEGFAEAFF TGTGCCAGCAGTGAGGGTTTTGCTGAAGCTTTCTTT
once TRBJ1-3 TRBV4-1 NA CASSQDMRQVNENTIYF TGCGCCAGCAGCCAAGATATGCGACAGGTTAACGAAAACACCATATATTTT
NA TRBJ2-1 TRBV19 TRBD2 CASSGPWGSGRAGSYNEQFF TGTGCCAGTAGCGGACCTTGGGGTAGCGGGAGGGCCGGCTCCTACAATGAGCAGTTCTTC
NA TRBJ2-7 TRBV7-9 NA CASSLEGVGEQYF TGTGCCAGCAGCTTAGAAGGGGTCGGCGAGCAGTACTTC
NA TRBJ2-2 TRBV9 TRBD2 CASSSGRAGVHRELFF TGTGCCAGCAGTTCGGGACGGGCGGGAGTACATAGGGAGCTGTTTTTT
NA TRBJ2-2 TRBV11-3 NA CASSSRRDSGHPTGELFF TGTGCCAGCAGCTCCAGGCGTGATTCGGGACACCCGACCGGGGAGCTGTTTTTT
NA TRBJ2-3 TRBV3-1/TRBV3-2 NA CASSQGPRDTQYF TGTGCCAGCAGCCAAGGTCCTCGAGATACGCAGTATTTT
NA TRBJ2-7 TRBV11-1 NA CASQAVRAKSSEQYF TGTGCCAGCCAAGCGGTCCGGGCAAAATCGTCCGAGCAGTACTTC
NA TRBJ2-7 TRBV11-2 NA CASSFVGGTWDEQYF TGTGCCAGCAGCTTCGTGGGCGGGACCTGGGACGAGCAGTACTTC
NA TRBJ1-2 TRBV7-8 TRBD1 CASSLRQGSYGYTF TGTGCCAGCAGCTTACGACAGGGATCCTATGGCTACACCTTC
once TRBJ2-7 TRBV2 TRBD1 CASRKDRTSYEQYF TGTGCCAGCAGAAAGGACAGGACCTCCTACGAGCAGTACTTC
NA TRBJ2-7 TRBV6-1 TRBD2 CASSELGGRIHEQYF TGTGCCAGCAGTGAATTGGGCGGGAGGATCCACGAGCAGTACTTC
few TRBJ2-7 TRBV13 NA CASSFGYEQYF TGTGCCAGCAGCTTCGGTTACGAGCAGTACTTC
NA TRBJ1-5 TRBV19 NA CASSISRAGGNQPQHF TGTGCCAGTAGTATAAGTCGCGCAGGGGGCAATCAGCCCCAGCATTTT
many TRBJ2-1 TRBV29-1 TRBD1 CSVVPGTGGYNEQFF TGCAGCGTTGTACCCGGGACAGGGGGCTACAATGAGCAGTTCTTC
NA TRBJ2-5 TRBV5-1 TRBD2 CASSLLTSGGPETQYF TGCGCCAGCAGCTTGCTTACTAGCGGGGGTCCGGAGACCCAGTACTTC
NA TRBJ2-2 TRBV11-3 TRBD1 CASSLSSGQGITGELFF TGTGCCAGCAGCTTATCTTCGGGACAGGGGATCACCGGGGAGCTGTTTTTT
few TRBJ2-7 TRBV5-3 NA CARIDYEQYF TGTGCCAGAATAGACTACGAGCAGTACTTC
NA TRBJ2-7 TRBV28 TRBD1 CASSFTGGEQYF TGTGCCAGCAGTTTTACAGGGGGGGAGCAGTACTTC
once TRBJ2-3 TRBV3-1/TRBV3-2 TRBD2 CASSQGAQRETDTQYF TGTGCCAGCAGCCAAGGAGCCCAGCGGGAGACAGATACGCAGTATTTT
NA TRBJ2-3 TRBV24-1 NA CATSDGRGSNTDTQYF TGTGCCACCAGTGATGGCAGGGGTTCAAACACAGATACGCAGTATTTT
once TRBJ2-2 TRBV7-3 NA CASSLMGEDTGELFF TGTGCCAGCAGCTTAATGGGAGAAGACACCGGGGAGCTGTTTTTT
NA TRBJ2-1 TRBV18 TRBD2 CASSPSGGRLAGPRGRNEQFF TGTGCCAGCTCACCAAGCGGGGGGAGACTAGCGGGACCACGGGGGAGGAATGAGCAGTTCTTC
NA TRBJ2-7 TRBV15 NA CATSESRAQGSNEQYF TGTGCCACCAGCGAAAGCAGGGCCCAGGGGAGTAACGAGCAGTACTTC
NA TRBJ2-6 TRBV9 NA CASSVLTGSAGANVLTF TGTGCCAGCAGCGTTCTTACAGGGTCTGCTGGGGCCAACGTCCTGACTTTC
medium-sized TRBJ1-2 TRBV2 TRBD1 CASRVTSSGQGFIMGYGYTF TGTGCCAGCAGAGTAACATCCTCGGGACAGGGGTTCATCATGGGCTATGGCTACACCTTC
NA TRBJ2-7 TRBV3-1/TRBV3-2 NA CASSQGGYEQYF TGTGCCAGCAGCCAAGGAGGCTACGAGCAGTACTTC
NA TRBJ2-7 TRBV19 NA CASSSRGGIVGEQYF TGTGCCAGTAGCTCCCGTGGGGGGATCGTGGGGGAGCAGTACTTC
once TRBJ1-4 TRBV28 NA CASRPGPGPREKLFF TGTGCCAGCAGACCCGGCCCTGGGCCGCGAGAAAAACTGTTTTTT
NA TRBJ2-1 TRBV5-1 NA CASSLGQISYNEQFF TGCGCCAGCAGCTTGGGACAGATATCATACAATGAGCAGTTCTTC